This TCR beta chain was retrieved from a study of blood T cells in healthy people across ages. This clonotype has ten or more counts. Alongside a J-beta primer mix, a sample-barcoded 5' primer served in a second PCR lasting roughly 7 to 12 cycles. TCRdb re-called the 5' RACE reads through MiXCR, storing one row per CDR3 protein. The sample has hundreds of thousands of distinct CDR3 sequences, about 30% seen once; the top ten hold 15%. CDR1 SGHRS and CDR2 YFSETQ come from the germline V gene. V lost 1 base, J lost 1 base, and 8 bases lay in between. The CDR3 has 14 amino acids. The source of this sequence is a woman of 80 years or more in good health. Sequenced sample: blood. V gene TRBV5-1 combines with J gene TRBJ2-5; D unresolved. The CDR3 region is CASSLMGSQETQYF. CDR3 nucleotide sequence: TGCGCCAGCAGCTTGATGGGTTCCCAAGAGACCCAGTACTTC.